Presented here are 28 T cell receptor beta chains from one specimen sequenced in a study of blood T cell repertoires in COVID-19. The data were produced by immunoSEQ multiplex PCR, yet TCRdb's version contains in-frame clones alone and is incomplete. The table includes some 240,000 clones, 89% detected once. Sequenced sample: peripheral blood. The receptor source for this set is a man aged 60 to 75 who had recovered from COVID-19.

V usage is TRBV2 and J usage is TRBJ2-7; TRBD2 matches 14 bases. The CDR3 length is 14 residues. Germline lookup yields CDR1 SNHLY and CDR2 FYNNEI. J gave up 6 bases and V 6 bases, and 4 bases lay outside the gene matches. CDR3 amino acids: CASRGLAGASEQYF. For the CDR3, the DNA is TGTGCCAGCAGGGGACTAGCGGGAGCTAGCGAGCAGTACTTC. The complete variable domain, with remaining parts taken from reference TRBV2 and TRBJ2-7, reads EPEVTQTPSHQVTQMGQEVILRCVPISNHLYFYWYRQILGQKVEFLVSFYNNEISEKSEIFDDQFSVERPDGSNFTLKIRSTKLEDSAMYFCASRGLAGASEQYFGPGTRLTVT.

This rearrangement joins TRBV6-5 to TRBJ1-1; 7 bases are shared with TRBD1. CDR3 length: 15 residues. V trimming: 6 bases; J trimming: 1 base; junction bases outside the gene matches: 8. The germline gives CDR1 MNHEY, CDR2 SVGAGI. In nucleotides, the CDR3 is TGTGCCAGCAGAATTACCGGGACAGAGAACACTGAAGCTTTCTTT. It yields the protein CASRITGTENTEAFF.

The chain carries TRBV19 and TRBJ2-6, with 9 bases lining up with TRBD1. With V trimmed by 6 bases and J by 0 bases, 15 bases remained unmatched. Looked up from germline, CDR1 is LNHDA and CDR2 is SQIVND (reference sequence). The CDR3 sequence is 20 residues long. As DNA, the CDR3 is TGTGCCAGTAGCCCGGCACGGCGACAGGGGGGACTCTCTGGGGCCAACGTCCTGACTTTC. Translated, it gives CASSPARRQGGLSGANVLTF.

The chain joins TRBV4-1 to TRBJ2-2, with 8 bases fitting TRBD1. V trimming: 0 bases; J trimming: 2 bases; junction bases outside the gene matches: 5. This CDR3 has 17 residues. Germline assignment: CDR1 MGHRA and CDR2 YSYEKL. The CDR3: CASSQDQGASNTGELFF. In DNA form, the CDR3 reads TGCGCCAGCAGCCAAGATCAGGGGGCCTCCAACACCGGGGAGCTGTTTTTT.

The chain recombines TRBV6-5 with TRBJ1-1, with D perhaps matching TRBD1 (5 bases). Looked up from germline, CDR1 is MNHEY and CDR2 is SVGAGI. This CDR3 is 16 amino acids long. Trimming took off 2 bases at V and 3 bases at J, with 16 bases between the two ends. DNA for the CDR3: TGTGCCAGCAGTTACGCTCTCGTGTGGGGGGACACTGAAGCTTTCTTT. It is translated as CASSYALVWGDTEAFF.

This chain links TRBV11-2 with TRBJ2-1; 7 bases line up with TRBD1. The CDR3 extends over 16 amino acids. V lost 3 bases to trimming and J lost 0 bases; unmatched junction nucleotides: 5. Per germline, CDR1 SGHAT and CDR2 FQNNGV. CDR3 amino acids: CASSFRQGSSYNEQFF. CDR3 in DNA: TGTGCCAGCAGCTTCAGACAGGGAAGCTCCTACAATGAGCAGTTCTTC. The full variable domain, its missing parts supplied by reference TRBV11-2 and TRBJ2-1, is EAGVAQSPRYKIIEKRQSVAFWCNPISGHATLYWYQQILGQGPKLLIQFQNNGVVDDSQLPKDRFSAERLKGVDSTLKIQPAKLEDSAVYLCASSFRQGSSYNEQFFGPGTRLTVL.

V is TRBV28 and J is TRBJ1-5; D not certain. The CDR3 covers 15 residues. Per the germline V gene, CDR1 is MDHEN and CDR2 is SYDVKM. Trimming cost V 6 bases and J 3 bases, with 15 bases left between them. CDR3 sequence: CASSRAGSNNQPQHF. CDR3 DNA sequence: TGTGCCAGCAGCCGCGCGGGGTCTAACAATCAGCCCCAGCATTTT.

This chain connects TRBV18 to TRBJ2-2; D gene ambiguous. V was shortened by 3 bases and J by 3 bases, with 5 bases between the two germline ends. There are 13 residues in the CDR3. Germline V gene lookup returns CDR1 KGHSH and CDR2 LQKENI. CDR3 nucleotides: TGTGCCAGCTCACCCCGGGACACCGGGGAGCTGTTTTTT. This translates into CASSPRDTGELFF.

This clone occurred a few times. This chain links TRBV4-2 with TRBJ1-2, with D maybe TRBD1 (6 bases). Germline CDR1 LGHNA, CDR2 YNFKEQ. CDR3 length: 15 amino acids. V was trimmed by 3 bases and J by 5 bases, leaving 16 bases between them. This CDR3 reads CASSHPGTRPYGYTF. The DNA for the CDR3 is TGTGCCAGCAGCCATCCGGGGACACGGCCTTATGGCTACACCTTC.

This chain uses TRBV4-2 with TRBJ1-2; D may be TRBD1 (5 bases). This CDR3 comprises 14 residues. V lost 4 bases and J lost 4, with 13 bases in between. CDR1 and CDR2 from the germline V gene are LGHNA and YNFKEQ. DNA of the CDR3: TGTGCCAGCAGCCCAAGCGGGGGGAGCTATGGCTACACCTTC. It encodes CASSPSGGSYGYTF.

This chain joins TRBV4-3 and TRBJ2-3; 8 positions match TRBD1. The CDR3 length is 16 residues. The junction had 10 bases not matched to a gene; V was cut back by 3 bases and J by 5 bases. Germline assignment: CDR1 LGHNA and CDR2 YSLEER. DNA for the CDR3: TGCGCCAGCAGCCACTACTTGGACAGGGCGGGAGATACGCAGTATTTT. It encodes CASSHYLDRAGDTQYF.

This clone was seen a single time. Other nucleotide sequences in the sample specify the same CDR3. The chain uses TRBV5-1 and TRBJ2-7, with 9 bases matching TRBD1. This CDR3 spans 15 amino acids. CDR1 is SGHRS and CDR2 is YFSETQ in the germline V gene. J was trimmed by 3 bases and V by 0 bases; bases with no gene match: 4. The CDR3 here is CASSLAGQGFYEQYF. The CDR3 bases are TGCGCCAGCAGCTTGGCGGGACAGGGTTTCTACGAGCAGTACTTC.

The chain has TRBV5-4 and TRBJ2-2; the match to TRBD2 covers 10 bases. The CDR3 extends over 16 amino acids. CDR1 and CDR2 from the germline V gene are SGHNT and YYREEE (reference sequence). V was pared by 4 bases and J by 0 bases, with 3 bases of the junction left unmatched. The CDR3 spells CASSRTSGANTGELFF. The DNA of the CDR3 is TGTGCCAGCAGCAGAACTAGCGGGGCGAACACCGGGGAGCTGTTTTTT.

The V gene is TRBV15, the J gene TRBJ2-3; tentative D call: TRBD2 (6 bases). V was clipped by 1 base and J by 3 bases, with 11 bases between them. The germline V gene has CDR1 LNHNV and CDR2 YYDKDF (reference sequence). The CDR3 spans 15 residues. CDR3 bases: TGTGCCACCAGCAGAGTTGGACTATCTACAGATACGCAGTATTTT. It yields the protein CATSRVGLSTDTQYF.

The rearrangement links TRBV30 to TRBJ2-5, with no clear D. Germline CDR1 and CDR2: GTSNPN and SVGIG (reference sequence). This CDR3 is built from 12 residues. V shed 4 bases and J shed 4 bases, with 10 bases lying between them. The CDR3 DNA reads TGTGCCTGGATCCCGCTAGGAGAGACCCAGTACTTC. This sequence encodes CAWIPLGETQYF.

The V gene is TRBV7-2, the J gene TRBJ2-7; 7 positions agree with TRBD1. Germline lookup yields CDR1 SGHTA and CDR2 FQGNSA. Trimming took 1 base from V and 2 from J; bases not matched to a gene: 14. There are 18 residues in the CDR3. This CDR3 is CASSLEGTALLTPYEQYF. Here the CDR3 DNA reads TGTGCCAGCAGCTTAGAAGGGACAGCCCTTCTCACCCCCTACGAGCAGTACTTC.

This chain uses TRBV28 with TRBJ2-2, with D maybe TRBD2 (6 bases). The V gene lost 2 bases and the J gene lost 2 bases, with 12 bases spanning the gap. The CDR3 consists of 16 residues. Per germline, CDR1 MDHEN and CDR2 SYDVKM. CDR3 loop: CASSLLGRSNTGELFF. The CDR3 region has the DNA TGTGCCAGCAGTTTACTGGGGAGGTCCAACACCGGGGAGCTGTTTTTT.

This clone was found a few times. CDR3 residues: CASSLGPQGGQFF. In DNA form, the CDR3 reads TGTGCCAGCAGTTTAGGGCCTCAGGGGGGGCAGTTCTTC. V gene TRBV27 combines with J gene TRBJ2-1; maybe TRBD1 (7 bases). Germline CDR1 MNHEY, CDR2 SMNVEV (reference sequence). The CDR3 runs to 13 residues. V was clipped by 2 bases and J by 12 bases, with 14 bases between them.

The chain couples TRBV11-2 to TRBJ1-2; no firm D call. The CDR3 loop spans 15 amino acids. Germline V CDR1 and CDR2: SGHAT, FQNNGV. The V end lost 5 bases, the J end lost 8 bases, and 21 bases lay between the germline ends. The CDR3 DNA is TGTGCCAGCAGCGCTCCTCCCTGGAGGGCGAAGGGCTACACCTTC. Protein product: CASSAPPWRAKGYTF.

The chain combines TRBV4-3 with TRBJ2-7, with 12 positions matching TRBD1. There are 15 residues in the CDR3. Germline V gene lookup returns CDR1 LGHNA and CDR2 YSLEER. V lost 0 bases and J lost 6; bases outside the gene matches: 3. CDR3 bases: TGCGCCAGCAGCCAAGAGAGGGGACAGGGGGCCGAGCAGTACTTC. As protein: CASSQERGQGAEQYF.

This chain links TRBV7-2 with TRBJ1-5; TRBD1 matches at 8 bases. CDR3 size: 15 residues. J gave up 4 bases and V 5 bases, and 7 bases lay outside the gene matches. The germline gives CDR1 SGHTA, CDR2 FQGNSA. The DNA for the CDR3 is TGTGCCAGCAGCCCAAAAGACAGGGGAAATCAGCCCCAGCATTTT. It translates to CASSPKDRGNQPQHF.

This chain links TRBV27 with TRBJ1-2; 8 bases are a match to TRBD1. Germline-derived CDR1 and CDR2 are MNHEY and SMNVEV (reference sequence). V shed 6 bases and J 3 bases; nucleotides not matched to a gene: 12. The length of the CDR3 is 16 residues. This chain's CDR3 is CASRTPSGGADYGYTF. CDR3 coding DNA: TGTGCCAGCAGGACCCCATCAGGGGGCGCCGACTATGGCTACACCTTC.

The CDR3 DNA reads TGTGCCAGCTCACCCCAAGATGGACTGAACATTCAGTACTTC. Protein sequence: CASSPQDGLNIQYF. The rearrangement links TRBV18 to TRBJ2-4; TRBD2 might be the D (5 bases). This CDR3 is 14 amino acids long. CDR1 and CDR2 from the germline V gene are KGHSH and LQKENI. V lost 3 bases, J lost 7 bases, and 13 bases lay in between.

The chain uses TRBV7-8 and TRBJ1-4, with D perhaps TRBD1 (6 bases). V was shortened by 8 bases and J by 4 bases, with 14 bases between the two germline ends. This CDR3 is 14 amino acids long. Germline V lookup: CDR1 SGHVS, CDR2 FQNEAQ. The CDR3 here is CASCGIGGNEKLFF. The CDR3 bases are TGTGCCAGCTGCGGTATAGGGGGTAATGAAAAACTGTTTTTT.

V usage is TRBV12-3 or TRBV12-4 and J usage is TRBJ1-2; D may be TRBD1 (5 bases). V was pared by 5 bases and J by 3 bases, with 7 bases between. The length of the CDR3 is 12 residues. The CDR3 here is CASSLTDYGYTF. The CDR3 nucleotides are TGTGCCAGCAGTCTGACAGACTATGGCTACACCTTC.

The V gene is TRBV7-9, the J gene TRBJ1-5; 7 nucleotides agree with TRBD1. CDR1 and CDR2 from the germline V gene are SEHNR and FQNEAQ (reference sequence). J lost 5 bases, V lost 4 bases, and 8 bases had no gene match. The CDR3 loop spans 15 amino acids. DNA of the CDR3: TGTGCCAGCAGCTCACTAGGGGGCGCGTATCAGCCCCAGCATTTT. Translated, it gives CASSSLGGAYQPQHF.

This clone was counted only a few times. The gene calls are TRBV15 and TRBJ1-2, with D perhaps matching TRBD1 (6 bases). This CDR3 spans 14 amino acids. V was clipped by 4 bases and J by 10 bases, with 19 bases between them. Germline V gene data show CDR1 as LNHNV and CDR2 as YYDKDF (reference sequence). For the CDR3, the DNA is TGTGCCACCAGCATACGAACATCAGGGGTACCCTACACCTTC. This encodes CATSIRTSGVPYTF.

The chain employs TRBV28 and TRBJ2-7; tentative D call: TRBD1 (7 bases). The V end lost 2 bases, the J end lost 9 bases, and 17 bases lay between the germline ends. Germline-derived CDR1 and CDR2 are MDHEN and SYDVKM. CDR3 length equals 14 residues. The CDR3 DNA reads TGTGCCAGCAGTTTAATGGAGGGGGCGCGTCGGCAGTACTTC. Its translation is CASSLMEGARRQYF.